Detailed here is one T cell receptor (beta chain). Antigen unknown. This sample is part of a study of monozygotic twins with inflammatory bowel disease. Points from the study as a whole: A lone strong IBD-associated signal or clonotype found no support.

The CDR3 is made up of 17 amino acids. UMIs with a 6-nucleotide sample barcode were added by template switching. TCRdb re-called the 5' RACE reads and catalogs CDR3 proteins one per entry, DNA excluded. Its table lists around 410,000 distinct CDR3 sequences. V is TRBV6-7 and J is TRBJ2-7; TCRdb's D call of TRBD2 is untestable without DNA. TRBV6-7 has ORF status, its function being uncertain. Sequencing was done on a sample of blood. This TCR came from a human donor with ulcerative colitis or Crohn's disease, or a healthy co-twin of an affected twin (not recorded which). CDR3 amino acids: CASSYSIRGPPICEQYF.